This T cell receptor (beta chain) was observed in a study of identical twins. Germline V gene sequence: CDR1 LGHNA, CDR2 YSLEER. CDR3 length equals 17 residues. Germline trimming cut 2 bases from V and 4 bases from J; bases unmatched to any gene: 11. Template switching added a universal primer site; cDNA carried unique molecular identifiers. Each CDR3 protein gets one entry after TCRdb re-called the 5' RACE reads with MiXCR. The sample contains hundreds of thousands of distinct CDR3 sequences, 15% to 20% of which appear only once. Healthy Caucasians provided all donations. The data were also submitted as part of a second study, on T cells expressing NK-cell markers. That report adds: Seven sequenced donors out of eight were HCMV-seropositive, one seronegative.

This sequence originates from a woman under 30 in good health. The V call is TRBV4-3, the J call TRBJ2-1, with TRBD2 matching over 7 bases. The source material was PBMCs. CDR3 bases: TGCGCCAGCAGCCAATACCGAGGGACTACCTTATACAATGAGCAGTTCTTC. Its translation is CASSQYRGTTLYNEQFF.